Listed below are T cell receptor beta chains from one sample, sequenced in a study of T cells after posttransplantation cyclophosphamide. Assay: immunoSEQ multiplex PCR; the TCRdb copy retains only in-frame clones and omits some. The sample records tens of thousands of clones, 70% to 90% being singletons. Material for sequencing was PBMCs. The receptors stem from a man younger than 45 with a blood cancer, CMV-positive, and with a related stem cell donor. Each CDR3 is given with its conserved first and last residue. The D gene is left open where the match is weak. Clone size, where shown, is once, few, many, or a class for clones that have expanded.

cdr3_aa | cdr3_nt | d_call | j_call | clone_size | v_call
CASSLAGGRGIADTQYF | TGTGCCAGCAGCTTGGCCGGTGGGCGGGGGATCGCAGATACGCAGTATTTT | TRBD2 | TRBJ2-3 | - | TRBV5-4
CASSRTGRPYTEAFF | TGTGCCAGCAGCAGGACAGGGCGGCCCTACACTGAAGCTTTCTTT | TRBD1 | TRBJ1-1 | - | TRBV6-1
CASSHQGGEQFF | TGTGCCAGCAGTCATCAGGGGGGCGAGCAGTTCTTC | - | TRBJ2-1 | - | TRBV6-5
CASSFYQGTYEQYF | TGTGCCAGCAGTTTCTACCAGGGTACCTACGAGCAGTACTTC | - | TRBJ2-7 | - | TRBV28
CASSSDRGSLFYGYTF | TGTGCCAGCAGTTCCGACAGGGGAAGCTTATTCTATGGCTACACCTTC | TRBD1 | TRBJ1-2 | - | TRBV6-5
CASSESRGGELFF | TGTGCCAGCAGTGAGTCGAGAGGTGGGGAGCTGTTTTTT | - | TRBJ2-2 | few | TRBV6-4
CAIGTSGVSSEQYF | TGTGCCATAGGGACTAGCGGTGTTAGCTCCGAGCAGTACTTC | TRBD2 | TRBJ2-7 | - | TRBV10-3
CASSTGQDTQYF | TGTGCCAGCAGTACAGGTCAAGATACGCAGTATTTT | - | TRBJ2-3 | few | TRBV6-4
CASSQGTATYF | TGTGCCAGCAGCCAAGGGACAGCAACGTACTTC | TRBD1 | TRBJ2-4 | - | TRBV7-2
CASSVILAGDEQFF | TGTGCCAGCAGTGTCATTCTAGCCGGCGATGAGCAGTTCTTC | - | TRBJ2-1 | - | TRBV2
CASSIGTATEKLFF | TGCGCCAGCAGTATTGGGACAGCGACAGAAAAACTGTTTTTT | TRBD1 | TRBJ1-4 | - | TRBV5-1
CAWSEDRETGNTIYF | TGTGCCTGGAGTGAGGACAGGGAAACTGGAAACACCATATATTTT | TRBD1 | TRBJ1-3 | - | TRBV30
CASSLFARESGELFF | TGTGCCAGCAGCTTGTTCGCGCGGGAGTCCGGGGAGCTGTTTTTT | TRBD2 | TRBJ2-2 | - | TRBV5-4
CSVVGGTTEETQYF | TGCAGCGTTGTGGGAGGGACGACCGAAGAGACCCAGTACTTC | TRBD2 | TRBJ2-5 | - | TRBV29-1
CASSLPRTGAETQYF | TGTGCCAGCAGTTTACCCAGGACAGGGGCAGAGACCCAGTACTTC | TRBD1 | TRBJ2-5 | - | TRBV28
CASSSRGLWETQYF | TGTGCCAGCAGCTCCAGAGGGTTGTGGGAGACCCAGTACTTC | - | TRBJ2-5 | - | TRBV5-6
CASSLRQVSGANVLTF | TGTGCCAGCAGCTTGAGACAGGTCTCTGGGGCCAACGTCCTGACTTTC | - | TRBJ2-6 | - | TRBV5-4
CATSSNREGSEQYF | TGTGCCACCAGCAGCAACAGGGAAGGTTCCGAGCAGTACTTC | - | TRBJ2-7 | - | TRBV15
CASSIEGTSGQYEQYF | TGTGCCAGCAGCATTGAGGGGACTAGCGGGCAATACGAGCAGTACTTC | TRBD2 | TRBJ2-7 | - | TRBV13
CASSYTTPQGGELFF | TGTGCCAGCAGTTACACGACACCGCAGGGCGGGGAGCTGTTTTTT | - | TRBJ2-2 | - | TRBV6-5
CASSRSDRAHYEQYF | TGTGCCAGCAGCCGATCAGACAGGGCCCACTACGAGCAGTACTTC | TRBD1 | TRBJ2-7 | once | TRBV11-3
CASSRQASTDTQYF | TGTGCCAGCAGTCGACAGGCTAGCACAGATACGCAGTATTTT | - | TRBJ2-3 | - | TRBV25-1
CASRLLAGAYEQYF | TGTGCCAGCAGATTGCTAGCGGGGGCCTACGAGCAGTACTTC | TRBD2 | TRBJ2-7 | once | TRBV27